A single sample gave rise to the 10 T cell receptor beta chains below, sequenced in a study of immune evolution from preneoplasia to lung adenocarcinoma. Clones were sequenced by immunoSEQ multiplex PCR, and TCRdb holds only the in-frame ones, with some missing. The data show under 3,500 clones, over 70% seen once. What was sequenced was FFPE atypical adenomatous hyperplasia tissue from the lung. Subset denoted: atypical adenomatous hyperplasia (AAH), lung preneoplasia. The receptors derive from a person aged 65 to 85 with lung adenocarcinoma.

In this sample, this clone turned up once. The rearrangement links TRBV28 to TRBJ2-3; TRBD2 aligns across 7 bases. V trimming: 6 bases; J trimming: 9 bases; junction bases outside the gene matches: 12. Germline CDR1 is MDHEN and CDR2 is SYDVKM. CDR3 length: 14 residues. The CDR3 sequence: CASSPSGRGPTQYF. CDR3 sequence (DNA): TGTGCCAGCAGCCCCTCGGGGAGGGGTCCGACGCAGTATTTT.

This clone was observed a few times. This chain links TRBV7-8 with TRBJ2-3, with a possible D match to TRBD1 (7 bases). Looked up from germline, CDR1 is SGHVS and CDR2 is FQNEAQ. The length of the CDR3 is 16 residues. Trimming shortened V by 3 bases and J by 1 base, and 14 bases separated the two germline ends. The CDR3: CASSLSGGTGTDTQYF. CDR3 nucleotide sequence: TGTGCCAGCAGCTTGTCAGGGGGGACGGGCACAGATACGCAGTATTTT.

The gene calls are TRBV5-1 and TRBJ2-5, with 8 positions matching TRBD2. V shed 4 bases, J shed 5 bases, and the junction held 13 bases outside the gene matches. The CDR3 covers 16 residues. Germline values: CDR1 SGHRS, CDR2 YFSETQ. CDR3: CASSLTDWREVETQYF. CDR3 DNA sequence: TGCGCCAGCAGCCTGACCGACTGGCGGGAGGTGGAGACCCAGTACTTC.

The chain employs TRBV18 and TRBJ2-5; tentatively, D is TRBD2 (6 bases). This CDR3 has 14 amino acids. Germline-derived CDR1 and CDR2 are KGHSH and LQKENI. Trimming stripped 3 bases from V and 4 bases from J, with 12 bases between. CDR3 in DNA: TGTGCCAGCTCACCTGTACCAGCGGGAGAGACCCAGTACTTC. This gives the protein CASSPVPAGETQYF. Looking up the rest from reference TRBV18 and TRBJ2-5 gives the full variable domain: NAGVMQNPRHLVRRRGQEARLRCSPMKGHSHVYWYRQLPEEGLKFMVYLQKENIIDESGMPKERFSAEFPKEGPSILRIQQVVRGDSAAYFCASSPVPAGETQYFGPGTRLLVL.

The genes are TRBV4-1 and TRBJ1-2, with D unclear. The germline V gene encodes CDR1 MGHRA and CDR2 YSYEKL. This CDR3 contains 15 residues. V shed 4 bases and J shed 0 bases, with 12 bases lying between them. The CDR3 spells CASSLSSGANYGYTF. For the CDR3, the DNA is TGCGCCAGCAGCCTATCTTCGGGAGCTAACTATGGCTACACCTTC.

This chain links TRBV18 with TRBJ1-1; 7 bases match TRBD1. The CDR3 extends over 16 amino acids. V was clipped by 3 bases and J by 0 bases; unmatched bases: 7. Germline V gene sequence: CDR1 KGHSH, CDR2 LQKENI. The CDR3 region is CASSPYLTGLNTEAFF. CDR3 in DNA: TGTGCCAGCTCACCTTATTTGACAGGGCTGAACACTGAAGCTTTCTTT.

CDR3 region: CASTPGSGSYNEQFF. CDR3 DNA sequence: TGTGCCAGCACCCCAGGTAGCGGCTCCTACAATGAGCAGTTCTTC. The V call is TRBV25-1, the J call TRBJ2-1, with TRBD2 as a possible D gene (6 bases). In germline, CDR1 is MGHDK, CDR2 SYGVNS. V dropped 7 bases and J dropped 0 bases, with 13 bases sitting between them. The CDR3 sequence is 15 residues long.

The rearrangement links TRBV5-1 to TRBJ2-7, with TRBD1 matching 7 bases. CDR1 and CDR2 (germline): SGHRS, YFSETQ. Trimming removed 2 bases from V and 0 bases from J; junction bases left unmatched: 5. The CDR3 is 15 amino acids. The CDR3 reads CASSFLTGSSYEQYF. In DNA, the CDR3 is TGCGCCAGCAGCTTCCTGACAGGGAGCTCCTACGAGCAGTACTTC.

The rearrangement uses TRBV5-1 and TRBJ2-7; TRBD1 matches at 8 bases. Germline trimming cut 4 bases from V and 6 bases from J; bases unmatched to any gene: 3. The CDR3 has 12 residues. Germline V gives CDR1 SGHRS, CDR2 YFSETQ. The CDR3 nucleotides are TGCGCCAGCAGCACTGGGACAGGCGAGCAGTACTTC. It translates to CASSTGTGEQYF.

V usage is TRBV19 and J usage is TRBJ2-1; no reliable D call. V was pared by 3 bases and J by 0 bases, with 12 bases between. Germline CDR1 reads LNHDA; CDR2 reads SQIVND (reference sequence). This CDR3 is built from 16 residues. Here the CDR3 DNA reads TGTGCCAGTAGTATTCAACCCATGAGCTCCTACAATGAGCAGTTCTTC. It translates to CASSIQPMSSYNEQFF. The full variable domain, rest sourced from reference TRBV19 and TRBJ2-1, is DGGITQSPKYLFRKEGQNVTLSCEQNLNHDAMYWYRQDPGQGLRLIYYSQIVNDFQKGDIAEGYSVSREKKESFPLTVTSAQKNPTAFYLCASSIQPMSSYNEQFFGPGTRLTVL.